Only a few counts were recorded for the clone carrying this TCR beta chain. Antigen unknown. Unique molecular identifiers were present on the cDNA, and a universal primer site came from template switching. TCRdb re-analysed the 5' RACE reads in MiXCR, keeping a single row per CDR3 protein. Seen here are about 920,000 distinct CDR3 sequences, around 12% observed once, and the top ten hold around 1.6%. This specimen belongs to a study of identical twins. General study findings and limits: Invariant MAIT and iNKT cells are populations that could partly confound zero-insertion analyses.

The germline gives CDR1 SQVTM, CDR2 ANQGSEA. V lost 6 bases, J lost 9 bases, and 9 bases lay in between. This CDR3 contains 11 residues. The sample also formed part of further work on yellow fever vaccine responses in identical twins.

The sequence derives from a woman aged 18 to 35 in good health. The rearrangement links TRBV29-1 to TRBJ1-6, with D possibly being TRBD1 (5 bases). The sequenced material came from PBMCs. Written as DNA, the CDR3 is TGCAGCGTAGGGACTAGTTCACCCCTCCACTTT. This encodes CSVGTSSPLHF.